This section outlines one T cell receptor beta chain sequence together with its context. These data belong to a study of CD8 T cells in Susac syndrome. RNA amounts of about 0.5 to 1 ug underwent reverse transcription with random hexamers. A single record per CDR3 protein comes from TCRdb applying MiXCR to the immunoSEQ multiplex PCR reads. Altogether some 100,000 distinct CDR3 sequences are present, 85% to 95% being singletons, with the ten largest covering around 0.12%. The germline gives CDR1 DFQATT, CDR2 SNEGSKA (reference sequence). Trimming removed 5 bases from V and 0 bases from J, with 16 bases in between. The CDR3 contains 15 residues.

V is TRBV20-1 and J is TRBJ1-2; tentatively, D is TRBD1 (6 bases). Sequencing was performed on CD8+ T cells from PBMCs. The sequence was collected from a human donor in good health. This CDR3 is CSAPKYRDTNYGYTF. Here the CDR3 DNA reads TGCAGTGCTCCGAAATATAGGGACACTAACTATGGCTACACCTTC.